The rows below give T cell receptor beta chains drawn from one sample of a study of OX40 agonist ivuxolimab in advanced cancers. Some clones are missing from TCRdb's copy, which holds only in-frame ones; the method was immunoSEQ multiplex PCR. The data hold some 4,900 clones, with roughly three fifths observed a single time. Material: CD4+ or CD8+ T cells sorted from blood, obtained in a trial of the OX40 agonist ivuxolimab. These TCRs come from an adult with an advanced solid tumor such as melanoma, head and neck, liver or kidney cancer. Each CDR3 is given with its conserved first and last residue. The D gene is left open where the match is weak.

J gene,D gene,V gene,CDR3 protein
TRBJ2-1,TRBD2,TRBV9,CASSATSGIYEQFF
TRBJ1-2,-,TRBV5-6,CASSLGGSYGYTF
-,TRBD1,TRBV7-9,CASTRQGTYEQYF
TRBJ1-5,-,TRBV19,CASSIQGSINQPQHF
TRBJ1-1,-,TRBV27,CASSPTRVGAMNTEAFF
TRBJ2-2,TRBD2,TRBV4-1,CASSQGRGAGELFF
TRBJ2-7,-,TRBV4-1,CASSQGLGSYEQYF
TRBJ2-7,-,TRBV27,CASSLSGFNSYEQYF
TRBJ2-3,TRBD2,TRBV4-1,CASSPVAGTSTDTQYF
TRBJ1-3,-,TRBV13,CASSLGAVFGNTIYF
TRBJ2-1,TRBD2,TRBV11-2,CASGHSTSPSYNEQFF
TRBJ2-7,-,TRBV27,CASSLSRGTAHEQYF
TRBJ2-7,-,TRBV5-5,CASSEIDPRNEQYF
TRBJ2-2,-,TRBV7-3,CASSSSPVTGELFF
TRBJ1-1,-,TRBV19,CASSIKSSGTEAFF
TRBJ2-1,-,TRBV5-1,CASSLTMSDEQFF
TRBJ2-1,-,TRBV2,CASSDLSSYNEQFF
TRBJ2-7,-,TRBV7-5,CARTTEWGNRSYEQYF
TRBJ2-1,TRBD2,TRBV19,CASSRGTSVNEQFF
TRBJ2-7,-,TRBV6-1,CASSWYTNYEQYF
TRBJ2-1,TRBD1,TRBV11-2,CASSSRQGAYNEQFF
TRBJ2-1,TRBD1,TRBV7-3,CASSPLRGPLHEQFF
TRBJ2-3,-,TRBV4-1,CASRLKGPGMTDTQYF
TRBJ2-7,TRBD1,TRBV5-5,CASSTGTGSLYEQYF
TRBJ2-1,TRBD2,TRBV7-9,CASSPGTSGPYNEQFF
TRBJ2-5,-,TRBV7-9,CASSSSPGMETQYF
TRBJ1-1,-,TRBV19,CASSIDKDTEAFF
TRBJ1-1,TRBD1,TRBV5-8,CASSSEGQLNTEAFF
TRBJ2-2,TRBD2,TRBV5-1,CASSFNLAGGNTGELFF
TRBJ1-1,-,TRBV5-4,CASSFEAAEAFF
TRBJ2-2,-,TRBV4-2,CASSTNAGSGELFF
TRBJ2-1,-,TRBV7-9,CASSLGGGTLLSYNEQFF
TRBJ2-1,-,TRBV27,CASIRPPPPALEGNEQFF
TRBJ2-2,-,TRBV15,CATGEGGYGELFF
TRBJ1-1,TRBD1,TRBV27,CASSSQGDTEAFF
TRBJ1-1,-,TRBV4-1,CASSQDPLGRYEAFF
TRBJ2-7,TRBD2,TRBV7-6,CASSLTSGESYYEQYF
TRBJ1-2,-,TRBV19,CASSDRFWGELIDINYGYTF
TRBJ2-3,TRBD2,TRBV7-8,CASSLMGGNTDTQYF
TRBJ2-2,-,TRBV28,CASSLEELSAPGELFF
TRBJ1-1,-,TRBV7-2,CASSLAWGTEAFF